The entry that follows covers one T cell receptor (beta chain) sequence. The antigen remains unidentified. This CDR3 has 16 amino acids. Germline V gene data show CDR1 as SGHVS and CDR2 as FQNEAQ. V dropped 5 bases and J dropped 0; count of bases not matched to a gene: 4. This entry belongs to a study of post-analysis software for immune sequencing data. Study information: Both relapsing-remitting and secondary progressive multiple sclerosis featured among the disease courses, as did progressive-relapsing multiple sclerosis. Overall study results and limits: People with multiple sclerosis had a significantly lower normalized Chao1 diversity than controls did. When patients were compared with controls, about five TRBV segments were more frequent, TRBV5-6, TRBV5-1 and TRBV20-1 among them.

Each TCR beta cDNA library carried unique molecular identifiers. Using its own MiXCR run on the PCR reads, TCRdb lists one record per CDR3 protein. Here the sample spans approximately 630,000 distinct CDR3 sequences, about 60% being singletons. This chain connects TRBV7-8 to TRBJ2-3, with 11 positions matching TRBD2. What was sequenced was blood. This sequence was found in a girl aged 2 to 9 with multiple sclerosis. CDR3 nucleotide sequence: TGTGCCAGCAGCACTCGGACTAGCGGGAGCACAGATACGCAGTATTTT. It encodes CASSTRTSGSTDTQYF.